This entry concerns a single TCR beta chain. Its specificity is not known. These data belong to a study of post-analysis software for immune sequencing data. V lost 5 bases and J lost 8, with 11 bases in between. Germline V CDR1 and CDR2: SGHAT, FQNNGV. The CDR3 is made up of 12 amino acids. General observations from the study: Normalized Chao1 diversity in multiple sclerosis patients fell significantly below that of controls. About five TRBV segments appeared more often in patients than in controls, and TRBV5-6, TRBV5-1 and TRBV20-1 were among these.

Incorporated into the TCR beta cDNA libraries were unique molecular identifiers, which served to reduce PCR and sequencing biases. There were roughly 0.9 to 10 million T cells, and 400,000 to 650,000 cDNA molecules came from them. TCRdb itself ran the PCR reads through MiXCR, one entry per CDR3 protein. The sample gives hundreds of thousands of distinct CDR3 sequences, roughly three fifths of which show up once; around 10% is in the top ten. The TCR was taken from a girl aged 2-10 years with multiple sclerosis. The chain joins TRBV11-2 to TRBJ2-3, with a possible D match to TRBD1 (6 bases). The specimen was blood. The CDR3 here is CASSMDRITQYF. Written as DNA, the CDR3 is TGTGCCAGCAGCATGGACAGAATTACGCAGTATTTT.